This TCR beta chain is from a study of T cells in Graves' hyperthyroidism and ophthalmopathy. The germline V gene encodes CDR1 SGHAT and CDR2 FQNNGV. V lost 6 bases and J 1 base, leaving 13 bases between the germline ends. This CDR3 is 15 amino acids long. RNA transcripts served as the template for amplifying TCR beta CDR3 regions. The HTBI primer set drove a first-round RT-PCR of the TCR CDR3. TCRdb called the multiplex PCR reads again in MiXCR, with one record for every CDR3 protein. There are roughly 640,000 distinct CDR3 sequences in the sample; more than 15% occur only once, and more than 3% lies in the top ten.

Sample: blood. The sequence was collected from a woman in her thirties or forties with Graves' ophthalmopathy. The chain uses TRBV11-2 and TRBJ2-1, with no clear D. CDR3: CASSWEFQSYNEQFF. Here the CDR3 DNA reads TGTGCCAGCAGTTGGGAATTTCAATCCTACAATGAGCAGTTCTTC.